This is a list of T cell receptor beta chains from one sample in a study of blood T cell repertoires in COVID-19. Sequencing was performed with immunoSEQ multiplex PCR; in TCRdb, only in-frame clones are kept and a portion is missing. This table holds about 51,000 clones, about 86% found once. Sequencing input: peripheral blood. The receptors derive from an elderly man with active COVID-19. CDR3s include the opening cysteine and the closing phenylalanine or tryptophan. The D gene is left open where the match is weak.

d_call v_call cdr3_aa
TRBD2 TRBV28 CASRLAGFSYNEQFF
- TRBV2 CASSTGPTDTQYF
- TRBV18 CASSQGQNTEAFF
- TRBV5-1 CASSYVTGSHVGELFF
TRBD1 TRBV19 CASLSTGGSGANVLTF
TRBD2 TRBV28 CASSLSASGSQETQYF
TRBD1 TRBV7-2 CASSSGQGGFTGELFF
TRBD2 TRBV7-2 CASSLPSSGTDTQYF
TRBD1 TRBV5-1 CASSLDRANEQFF
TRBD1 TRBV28 CASAARGHSNTEAFF
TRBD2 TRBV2 CASRGTSGSYEQYF
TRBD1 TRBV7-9 CASSSGQMNTGELFF
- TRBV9 CASSPEGGAAEQFF
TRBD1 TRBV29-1 CSVEGDSTYEQYF
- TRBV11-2 CASSLDPGAETQYF
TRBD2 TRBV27 CASGRAFNEQFF
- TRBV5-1 CASSSIKTGIAYEQYF
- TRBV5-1 CASSPTPSSAGLYEQYF
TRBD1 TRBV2 CASRGTGNQPQHF
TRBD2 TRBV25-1 CASSNTGTSSYNEQFF
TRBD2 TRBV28 CASSLGGRINNEQFF
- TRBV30 CAWSTWGRRTEAFF
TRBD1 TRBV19 CASSVAPGQGWSPLHF
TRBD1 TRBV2 CASSGDRGRVNYGYTF
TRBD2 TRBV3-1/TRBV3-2 CASSQDGLAGRSYEQYF
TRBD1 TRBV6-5 CASSSRQGAHQPQHF
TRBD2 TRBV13 CASSLRRGGISSGANVLTF
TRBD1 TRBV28 CASSPSRQGTDTEAFF
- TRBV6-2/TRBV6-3 CASSSQGATNEKLFF